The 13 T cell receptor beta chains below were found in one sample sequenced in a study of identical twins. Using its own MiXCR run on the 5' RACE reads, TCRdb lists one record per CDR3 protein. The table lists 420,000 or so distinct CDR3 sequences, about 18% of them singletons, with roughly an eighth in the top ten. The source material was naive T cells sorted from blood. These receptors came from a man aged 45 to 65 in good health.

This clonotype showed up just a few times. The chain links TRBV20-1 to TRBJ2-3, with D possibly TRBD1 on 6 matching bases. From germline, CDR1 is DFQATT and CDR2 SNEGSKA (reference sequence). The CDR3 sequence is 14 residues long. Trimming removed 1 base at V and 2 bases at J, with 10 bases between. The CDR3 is CSARGGGPTDTQYF. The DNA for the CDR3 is TGCAGTGCTAGAGGAGGGGGTCCCACAGATACGCAGTATTTT.

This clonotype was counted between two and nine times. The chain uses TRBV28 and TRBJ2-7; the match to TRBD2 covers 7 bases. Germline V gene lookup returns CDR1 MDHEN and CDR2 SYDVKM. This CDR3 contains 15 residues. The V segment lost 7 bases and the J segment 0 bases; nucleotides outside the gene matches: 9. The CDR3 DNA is TGTGCCAGCACCCAAGGGACTAAGAGCTCCTACGAGCAGTACTTC. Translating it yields CASTQGTKSSYEQYF.

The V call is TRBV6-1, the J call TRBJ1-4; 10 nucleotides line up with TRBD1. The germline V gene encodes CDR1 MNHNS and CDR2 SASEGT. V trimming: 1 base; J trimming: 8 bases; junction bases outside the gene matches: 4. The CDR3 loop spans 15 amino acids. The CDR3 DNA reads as TGTGCCAGCAGTGAAGTCGGACAGGGGGGAGAAAAACTGTTTTTT. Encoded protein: CASSEVGQGGEKLFF.

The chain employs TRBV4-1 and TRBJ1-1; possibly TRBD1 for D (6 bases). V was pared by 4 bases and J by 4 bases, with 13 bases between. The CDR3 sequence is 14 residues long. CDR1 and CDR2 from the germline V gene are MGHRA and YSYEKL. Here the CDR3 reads CASSRQQGPTEAFF. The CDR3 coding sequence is TGCGCCAGCAGCCGCCAACAGGGTCCCACTGAAGCTTTCTTT.

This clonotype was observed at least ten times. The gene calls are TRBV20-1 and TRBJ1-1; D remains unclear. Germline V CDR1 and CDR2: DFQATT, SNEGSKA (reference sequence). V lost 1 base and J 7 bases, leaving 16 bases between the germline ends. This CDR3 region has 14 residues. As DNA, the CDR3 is TGCAGTGCTAGAGGGTCGGGAGGCCGACTTGAAGCTTTCTTT. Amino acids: CSARGSGGRLEAFF.

DNA of the CDR3: TGTGCCAGCAGCTCCCAGATCACGAACCTCTATGGCTACACCTTC. It encodes CASSSQITNLYGYTF. V is TRBV9 and J is TRBJ1-2; no definite D call. Germline CDR1 reads SGDLS; CDR2 reads YYNGEE. CDR3 length: 15 amino acids. Trimming removed 4 bases at V and 4 bases at J, with 17 bases between.

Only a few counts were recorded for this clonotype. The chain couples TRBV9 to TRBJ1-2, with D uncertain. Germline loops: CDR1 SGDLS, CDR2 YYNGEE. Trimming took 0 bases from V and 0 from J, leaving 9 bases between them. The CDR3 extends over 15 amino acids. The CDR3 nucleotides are TGTGCCAGCAGCGTAGCACAGAGCCCTAACTATGGCTACACCTTC. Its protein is CASSVAQSPNYGYTF.

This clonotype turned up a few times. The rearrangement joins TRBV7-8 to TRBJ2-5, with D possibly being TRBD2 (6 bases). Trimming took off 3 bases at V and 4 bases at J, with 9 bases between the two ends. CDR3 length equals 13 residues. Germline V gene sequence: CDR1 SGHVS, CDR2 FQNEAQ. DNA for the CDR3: TGTGCCAGCAGCTTCGGGAGAGGAGAGACCCAGTACTTC. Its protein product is CASSFGRGETQYF.

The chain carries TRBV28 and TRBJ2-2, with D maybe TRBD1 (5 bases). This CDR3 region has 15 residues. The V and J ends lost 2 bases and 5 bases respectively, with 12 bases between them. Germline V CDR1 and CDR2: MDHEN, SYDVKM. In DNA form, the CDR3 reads TGTGCCAGCAGTTTACAGGGTTTTGGTACCGGGGAGCTGTTTTTT. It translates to CASSLQGFGTGELFF.

The CDR3 reads CSARDVQGALYGYTF. CDR3 nucleotide sequence: TGCAGTGCTAGAGATGTGCAGGGGGCCCTCTATGGCTACACCTTC. This sequence joins TRBV20-1 and TRBJ1-2; 8 nucleotides match TRBD1. After removal of 0 bases from V and 4 bases from J, the junction contained 7 bases not matched to a gene. Germline-derived CDR1 and CDR2 are DFQATT and SNEGSKA (reference sequence). CDR3 length: 15 residues.

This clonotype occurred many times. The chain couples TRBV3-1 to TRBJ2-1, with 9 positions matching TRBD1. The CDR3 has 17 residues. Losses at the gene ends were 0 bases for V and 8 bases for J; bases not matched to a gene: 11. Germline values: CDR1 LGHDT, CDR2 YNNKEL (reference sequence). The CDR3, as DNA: TGTGCCAGCAGCCAAGAAGACGTCCGGGACAGGGACGATGAGCAGTTCTTC. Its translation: CASSQEDVRDRDDEQFF.

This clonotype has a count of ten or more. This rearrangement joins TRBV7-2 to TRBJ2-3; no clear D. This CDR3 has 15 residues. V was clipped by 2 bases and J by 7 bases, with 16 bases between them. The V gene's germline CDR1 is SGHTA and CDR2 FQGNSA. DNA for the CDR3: TGTGCCAGCAGCTTAATAGGCGTCAGCGCTCATACGCAGTATTTT. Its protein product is CASSLIGVSAHTQYF.

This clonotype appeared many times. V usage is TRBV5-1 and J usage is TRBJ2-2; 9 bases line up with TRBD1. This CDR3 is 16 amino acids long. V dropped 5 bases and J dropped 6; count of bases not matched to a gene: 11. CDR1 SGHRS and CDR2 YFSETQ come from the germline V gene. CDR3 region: CASRGPVTGGPGELFF. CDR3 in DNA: TGCGCCAGCAGAGGCCCAGTGACAGGGGGTCCCGGGGAGCTGTTTTTT. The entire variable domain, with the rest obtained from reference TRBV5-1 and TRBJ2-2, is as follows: KAGVTQTPRYLIKTRGQQVTLSCSPISGHRSVSWYQQTPGQGLQFLFEYFSETQRNKGNFPGRFSGRQFSNSRSEMNVSTLELGDSALYLCASRGPVTGGPGELFFGEGSRLTVL.